Below, 18 T cell receptor beta chains from the same sample are listed, as sequenced in a study of blood T cells in healthy people across ages. Combining a sample-barcoded 5' primer with a J-beta primer mix, a second PCR ran for about 7 to 11 cycles. TCRdb redid the calling of the 5' RACE reads with MiXCR, one entry per CDR3 protein. The sample shows 600,000 to 850,000 distinct CDR3 sequences, 25% of them seen only once. The same sample was also studied in work on T cells of mothers and their children.

Specimen: blood. These receptor sequences come from a boy younger than 18 in good health.

This clonotype has a handful of counts. At one boundary the junction diverges from the germline segment, which might be a read error. The J gene is TRBJ2-5, the V gene TRBV6-6; no reliable D call. The DNA matches TRBJ2-1 better at its end, which makes the J call doubtful. This CDR3 contains 12 residues. Germline lookup yields CDR1 MNHNY and CDR2 SVGAGI (reference sequence). As DNA, the CDR3 is TGTGCCAGCAGTTTAAGCTACAGTGAGCAGTTCTTC. The encoded protein is CASSLSYSEQFF.

This rearrangement joins TRBV7-3 to TRBJ1-1; TRBD1 is a possible D gene (6 bases). Trimming removed 5 bases from V and 3 bases from J, with 13 bases in between. The germline V gene encodes CDR1 SGHTA and CDR2 FQGTGA. The CDR3 has 14 residues. CDR3 bases: TGTGCCAGCAGCCCAACAGGGCAGGACACTGAAGCTTTCTTT. Protein product: CASSPTGQDTEAFF. Based on the CDR3 plus reference TRBV7-3 and TRBJ1-1, the full variable domain is GAGVSQTPSNKVTEKGKYVELRCDPISGHTALYWYRQSLGQGPEFLIYFQGTGAADDSGLPNDRFFAVRPEGSVSTLKIQRTERGDSAVYLCASSPTGQDTEAFFGQGTRLTVV.

This chain uses TRBV11-2 with TRBJ2-2, with a weak D call TRBD2 (5 bases). The CDR3 has 17 residues. The germline V and J ends were trimmed by 5 bases and 3 bases, with 19 bases remaining between them. Germline CDR1 reads SGHAT; CDR2 reads FQNNGV. The CDR3 DNA reads TGTGCCAGCAGCCAACCGGCTGGAGAGGAGGACACCGGGGAGCTGTTTTTT. Its protein product is CASSQPAGEEDTGELFF.

The V gene is TRBV7-9, the J gene TRBJ2-5; no definite D call. V lost 4 bases and J 5 bases, leaving 11 bases between the germline ends. The germline gives CDR1 SEHNR, CDR2 FQNEAQ (reference sequence). This CDR3 is 13 amino acids long. The CDR3 sequence: CASSSPDTETQYF. Here the CDR3 DNA reads TGTGCCAGCAGCTCCCCAGACACCGAGACCCAGTACTTC.

The V gene is TRBV5-4, the J gene TRBJ2-5; 10 bases are shared with TRBD2. There are 13 residues in the CDR3. Trimming took 0 bases from V and 10 from J; bases not matched to a gene: 3. CDR1 is SGHNT, CDR2 YYREEE, per germline (reference sequence). The CDR3 region has the DNA TGTGCCAGCAGCTTGGTAACTAGCGGGATCCAGTACTTC. Translating it yields CASSLVTSGIQYF. Complete variable domain (other parts from reference TRBV5-4 and TRBJ2-5): ETGVTQSPTHLIKTRGQQVTLRCSSQSGHNTVSWYQQALGQGPQFIFQYYREEENGRGNFPPRFSGLQFPNYSSELNVNALELDDSALYLCASSLVTSGIQYFGPGTRLLVL.

V usage is TRBV19 and J usage is TRBJ2-1; D could derive from TRBD1 or TRBD2 (6 bases each). Germline CDR1 LNHDA, CDR2 SQIVND (reference sequence). The CDR3 contains 15 residues. Trimming pared 4 bases from V and 7 bases from J, leaving 17 bases between. CDR3 sequence reads: CASSRGDGGSNEQFF. For the CDR3, the DNA is TGTGCCAGTAGTAGGGGGGATGGGGGCTCGAATGAGCAGTTCTTC.

The J gene is TRBJ2-1, the V gene TRBV29-1, with TRBD2 matching 14 bases. CDR3 length: 18 amino acids. V was clipped by 1 base and J by 1 base; unmatched bases: 6. Germline V gene sequence: CDR1 SQVTM, CDR2 ANQGSEA. The CDR3, as DNA: TGCAGCGTTGAAGGGACTAGCGGGAGGTGGGTGTCCTACAATGAGCAGTTCTTC. Translating it yields CSVEGTSGRWVSYNEQFF.

The V gene is TRBV7-3, the J gene TRBJ2-1; TRBD2 matches 15 bases. The ends lost 5 bases at V and 8 bases at J; junction bases unmatched: 4. Germline CDR1 and CDR2: SGHTA and FQGTGA. The CDR3 is made up of 15 amino acids. The CDR3 region has the DNA TGTGCCAGCAGCCTCGGACTAGCGGGAGGGCATGAGCAGTTCTTC. Protein sequence: CASSLGLAGGHEQFF. Combining the CDR3 with reference TRBV7-3 and TRBJ2-1 gives the whole variable domain GAGVSQTPSNKVTEKGKYVELRCDPISGHTALYWYRQSLGQGPEFLIYFQGTGAADDSGLPNDRFFAVRPEGSVSTLKIQRTERGDSAVYLCASSLGLAGGHEQFFGPGTRLTVL.

The rearrangement links TRBV13 to TRBJ2-5; possible D gene TRBD1, 6 bases. The better agreement between TRBJ2-7 and the DNA end casts doubt on the J call. CDR1 and CDR2 (germline): PRHDT, FYEKMQ (reference sequence). This CDR3 comprises 15 residues. CDR3 sequence (DNA): TGTGCCAGCAGCCCAGGGGCAGGGTCGTCCTACGAGCAGTACTTC. Its translation: CASSPGAGSSYEQYF.

This sequence joins TRBV7-2 and TRBJ2-7; 8 bases align to TRBD2. The CDR3 covers 16 residues. J was trimmed by 6 bases and V by 0 bases; bases with no gene match: 10. CDR1 and CDR2 (germline): SGHTA, FQGNSA. CDR3 nucleotides: TGTGCCAGCAGCTTAGCGTACGGGGGGGGTAGACCCGAGCAGTACTTC. Translating it yields CASSLAYGGGRPEQYF.

This clonotype appeared a few times. The chain has TRBV5-1 and TRBJ2-5; no clear D gene. Matching the DNA end better, TRBJ2-7 makes the J call doubtful. The CDR3 consists of 15 residues. The V gene's germline CDR1 is SGHRS and CDR2 YFSETQ. This CDR3 reads CASSLDGSGSYEQYF. Written as DNA, the CDR3 is TGCGCCAGCAGCTTGGATGGTTCGGGCTCCTACGAGCAGTACTTC.

In its sample, this clonotype was seen a few times. The CDR3 loop is CASSLGRGSQPQHF. CDR3 nucleotides: TGTGCCAGCAGCTTAGGAAGGGGTAGTCAGCCCCAGCATTTT. V is TRBV7-6 and J is TRBJ1-5, with D possibly TRBD1 on 5 matching bases. V was shortened by 1 base and J by 6 bases, with 10 bases between the two germline ends. The CDR3 is 14 residues long. From germline, CDR1 is SGHVS and CDR2 FNYEAQ.

This clonotype was counted a few times. This CDR3 reads CASSPPGAGEQETQYF. The CDR3 coding sequence is TGTGCCAGCAGCCCTCCCGGGGCAGGGGAACAAGAGACCCAGTACTTC. V and J are TRBV12-3 or TRBV12-4 and TRBJ2-5; tentatively, D is TRBD1 (6 bases). This CDR3 is built from 16 residues. The ends were cut back, 6 bases at V and 2 bases at J, with 19 bases in the middle.

The chain is built from TRBV20-1 and TRBJ2-3; D tentatively fits TRBD1 or TRBD2 (7 bases each). From germline, CDR1 is DFQATT and CDR2 SNEGSKA (reference sequence). This CDR3 spans 16 amino acids. V was cut by 1 base and J by 9 bases, with 23 bases left in between. CDR3 loop: CSARGSSGGVWETQYF. As DNA, the CDR3 is TGCAGTGCTAGAGGGTCGTCAGGGGGGGTGTGGGAGACGCAGTATTTT.

The gene calls are TRBV4-3 and TRBJ2-5; 8 positions agree with TRBD1. The DNA matches TRBJ2-7 better at its end, which makes the J call doubtful. This CDR3 comprises 15 residues. In germline, CDR1 is LGHNA, CDR2 YSLEER. In nucleotides, the CDR3 is TGCGCCAGCAGCCTTACGAGGGACAGGATCAACGAGCAGTACTTC. Translating it yields CASSLTRDRINEQYF.

On this clonotype: At one boundary the junction diverges from the germline segment, which might be a read error. The chain uses TRBV12-3 or TRBV12-4 and TRBJ2-1; 7 nucleotides align to TRBD2. CDR3 length: 15 residues. The CDR3 nucleotides are TGTGCCAGCAGTTTTATCACTAGCGTGGACAATGGGCAGTTCTTC. It specifies CASSFITSVDNGQFF.

This clonotype has only a few counts. A much larger clone differs from this one at a single base, so this may be a read error. The chain links TRBV6-1 to TRBJ2-2, with no clear D. Trimming shortened V by 6 bases and J by 4 bases, and 3 bases separated the two germline ends. The CDR3 sequence is 11 residues long. CDR1 is MNHNS, CDR2 SASEGT, per germline. CDR3 sequence: CASRVTGELFF. In DNA, the CDR3 is TGTGCCAGCAGGGTCACCGGGGAGCTGTTTTTT.

This clonotype was counted between two and nine times. The V call is TRBV13, the J call TRBJ1-1; the match to TRBD1 covers 9 bases. The junction had 11 bases not matched to a gene; V was cut back by 7 bases and J by 5 bases. Germline V gene lookup returns CDR1 PRHDT and CDR2 FYEKMQ (reference sequence). This CDR3 comprises 15 residues. CDR3 DNA sequence: TGTGCCAGCACCGAACAGGGGGCTGTAGGAACTGAAGCTTTCTTT. Protein sequence: CASTEQGAVGTEAFF.